This is a list of T cell receptor beta chains from one sample in a study of control samples from healthy donors and cancer patients. Profiling relied on immunoSEQ multiplex PCR, and the TCRdb table lists in-frame clones only, not all of them. The sample includes around 140,000 clones, around nine tenths of them seen just once. Specimen: PBMCs. The origin of the receptors is a man in his fifties with head and neck cancer. CDR3s leave out the opening cysteine and the closing phenylalanine or tryptophan.

CDR3 protein	J gene	V gene
ASSLLEGPSYEQY	TRBJ2-7	TRBV5-1
AHLSGFYGYT	TRBJ1-2	TRBV30
ASSIQGPDYGYT	TRBJ1-2	TRBV28
SVPGESNEKLF	TRBJ1-4	TRBV29-1
ASSQAGYYEQY	TRBJ2-7	TRBV14
ASSNSGTGELF	TRBJ2-2	TRBV19
ASRSSGGSYEQY	TRBJ2-7	TRBV5-5
ASTFSGGLSYGYT	TRBJ1-2	TRBV7-2
ASSTRLAGPGGQF	TRBJ2-1	TRBV5-8
ASSFSGNTIY	TRBJ1-3	TRBV28
ASSRELTGGF	TRBJ2-1	TRBV7-9
ASSSNDRNYGYT	TRBJ1-2	TRBV28
ASSLNRLNTEAF	TRBJ1-1	TRBV11-2
ASSFKNTGELF	TRBJ2-2	TRBV11-2
ASSLLPGTQETQY	TRBJ2-5	TRBV27
ASSLAGTQNTEAF	TRBJ1-1	TRBV7-2
ASSSSGRSWDGYT	TRBJ1-2	TRBV7-3
ASSQGPRTGIDGYT	TRBJ1-2	TRBV4-1
ASSLDAGLPTYEQY	TRBJ2-7	TRBV11-2
ASSWQGALNTEAF	TRBJ1-1	TRBV27
ASSGWGRDEQF	TRBJ2-1	TRBV9
ASSEGGRGQPQH	TRBJ1-5	TRBV10-1
ASPFIRDTGGYYGYT	TRBJ1-2	TRBV6-4
ASSGGVNEQF	TRBJ2-1	TRBV28
SVEILSYNEQF	TRBJ2-1	TRBV29-1
ASSEAITGELF	TRBJ2-2	TRBV2
ASSIWANEQF	TRBJ2-1	TRBV19
ASSIAAGGQVEQY	TRBJ2-7	TRBV19
ASSYSANEQF	TRBJ2-1	TRBV6-6
ASSFRTTQETQY	TRBJ2-5	TRBV5-1
ASSPRDGNEKLF	TRBJ1-4	TRBV19
ASSQTGGLTEAF	TRBJ1-1	TRBV19
ASSFGRVRTEAF	TRBJ1-1	TRBV2
ASSTTGSETQY	TRBJ2-5	TRBV5-5
ASSVRSNSPLH	TRBJ1-6	TRBV10-1
ASSLLNNEQF	TRBJ2-1	TRBV5-4
ASSPLTGELF	TRBJ2-2	TRBV11-2